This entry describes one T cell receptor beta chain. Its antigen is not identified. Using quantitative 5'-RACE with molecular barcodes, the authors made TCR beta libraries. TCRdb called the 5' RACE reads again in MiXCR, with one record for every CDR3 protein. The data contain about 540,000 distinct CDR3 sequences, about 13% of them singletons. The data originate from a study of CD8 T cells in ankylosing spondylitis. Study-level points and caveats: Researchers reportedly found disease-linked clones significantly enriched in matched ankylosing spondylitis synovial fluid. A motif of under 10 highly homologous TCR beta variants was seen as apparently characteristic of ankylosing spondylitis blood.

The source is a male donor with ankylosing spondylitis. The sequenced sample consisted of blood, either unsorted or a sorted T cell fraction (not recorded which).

The DNA for the CDR3 is TGTGCCAGCAGTAGACAGGGGCCAGGGGAGACCCAGTACTTC. It codes for CASSRQGPGETQYF. The chain combines TRBV6-1 with TRBJ2-5; 8 positions agree with TRBD1. CDR1 is MNHNS and CDR2 is SASEGT in the germline V gene. Trimming removed 5 bases from V and 5 bases from J; junction bases left unmatched: 7. This CDR3 is built from 14 residues.